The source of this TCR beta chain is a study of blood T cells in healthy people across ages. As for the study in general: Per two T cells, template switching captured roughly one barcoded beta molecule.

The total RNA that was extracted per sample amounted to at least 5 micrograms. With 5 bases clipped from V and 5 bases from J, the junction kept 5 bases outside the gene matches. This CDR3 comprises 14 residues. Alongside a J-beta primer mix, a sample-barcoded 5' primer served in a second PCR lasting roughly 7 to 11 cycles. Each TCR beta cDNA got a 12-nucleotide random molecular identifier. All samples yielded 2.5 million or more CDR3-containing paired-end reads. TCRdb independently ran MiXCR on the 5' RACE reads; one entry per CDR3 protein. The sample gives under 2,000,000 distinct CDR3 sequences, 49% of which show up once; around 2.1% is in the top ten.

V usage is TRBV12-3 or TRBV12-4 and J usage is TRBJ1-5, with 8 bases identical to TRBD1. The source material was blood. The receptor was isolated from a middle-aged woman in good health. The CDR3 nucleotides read TGTGCCAGCAGTGCACAGGGGGGGTATCAGCCCCAGCATTTT. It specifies CASSAQGGYQPQHF.